This record covers a single T cell receptor (beta chain). The data are from a study of T-cell memory formation after mild COVID-19. About the research overall: Most TCR clusters belonged to a single donor.

MiXCR was run by TCRdb on the 5' RACE reads, yielding one entry per CDR3 protein. The table has roughly 250,000 distinct CDR3 sequences, about 16% seen once. V lost 5 bases, J lost 5 bases, and 11 bases lay in between. CDR1 SGHRS and CDR2 YFSETQ come from the germline V gene. The CDR3 covers 13 residues. The sequenced sample consisted of PBMCs or a T cell subset sorted from them (not recorded which). The source is a man between 18 and 29 years old who had mild COVID-19 (a few samples of this study predate the infection). Cell type and time point are not known. The chain recombines TRBV5-1 with TRBJ2-1, with a possible D match to TRBD1 (6 bases). In DNA form, the CDR3 reads TGCGCCAGCAGGTGGACAGACAACAATGAGCAGTTCTTC. Amino acids: CASRWTDNNEQFF.